Listed below are T cell receptor beta chains from one sample, sequenced in a study of cytomegalovirus exposure and HLA in healthy donors. Assay: immunoSEQ multiplex PCR; the TCRdb copy retains only in-frame clones and omits some. The sample has about 88,000 clones; roughly 71% are singletons. Sequencing was done on a sample of PBMCs. These receptors were collected from a man in his fifties in good health and CMV-seronegative. The CDR3 runs from the conserved cysteine through the conserved F or W. Each record gives: clone size, V gene, J gene, D gene, CDR3 protein, CDR3 DNA. The D gene is left open where the match is weak. Clone size appears in some rows only: once, few, many, or a class for an expanded clone.

NA	TRBV6-1	TRBJ1-5	NA	CASSIRDRGIQPQHF	TGTGCCAGCAGTATTCGGGATAGGGGGATTCAGCCCCAGCATTTT
NA	TRBV19	TRBJ2-1	TRBD2	CASSMVLAGVEQFF	TGTGCCAGTAGTATGGTTCTAGCGGGAGTAGAGCAGTTCTTC
NA	TRBV7-7	TRBJ2-5	NA	CASSLSLVQETQYF	TGTGCTAGCAGCCTTTCCCTCGTTCAAGAGACCCAGTACTTC
NA	TRBV4-1	TRBJ2-5	NA	CASSHDRYQETQYF	TGCGCCAGCAGCCACGACAGGTACCAAGAGACCCAGTACTTC
NA	TRBV5-6	TRBJ2-7	TRBD2	CASSLTGSGGILLWEQYF	TGTGCCAGCAGCTTGACTGGGAGCGGGGGGATCCTCCTATGGGAGCAGTACTTC
NA	TRBV29-1	TRBJ2-1	TRBD2	CSIRPGTSTGNEQFF	TGCAGCATTAGGCCCGGGACTAGCACAGGCAATGAGCAGTTCTTC
NA	TRBV5-1	TRBJ2-5	TRBD1	CASSIDRGSGQETQYF	TGCGCCAGCAGCATAGACAGGGGGAGTGGGCAAGAGACCCAGTACTTC
NA	TRBV5-1	TRBJ1-2	NA	CASSFEAPSGYTF	TGCGCCAGCAGCTTTGAGGCACCGAGTGGCTACACCTTC
NA	TRBV7-9	TRBJ2-3	TRBD2	CASSLGTSGFTDTQYF	TGTGCCAGCAGCCTCGGGACTAGCGGATTCACAGATACGCAGTATTTT
once	TRBV5-1	TRBJ2-7	TRBD2	CASSLYSGGSSYEQYF	TGCGCCAGCAGCTTGTATTCGGGGGGTAGCTCCTACGAGCAGTACTTC
NA	TRBV5-1	TRBJ2-5	TRBD2	CASSLRGGETQYF	TGCGCCAGCAGCTTGCGGGGGGGAGAGACCCAGTACTTC
NA	TRBV6-6	TRBJ2-1	NA	CASSYLSGAEQFF	TGTGCCAGCAGTTACTTATCTGGGGCTGAGCAGTTCTTC
NA	TRBV7-9	TRBJ2-3	NA	CASSLTIVDFIDTQYF	TGTGCCAGCAGCTTAACTATCGTGGACTTCATAGATACGCAGTATTTT
few	TRBV5-1	TRBJ1-1	TRBD1	CASRDRGFYNTEAFF	TGCGCCAGCAGGGACAGGGGTTTTTATAACACTGAAGCTTTCTTT
NA	TRBV5-6	TRBJ2-5	NA	CASSLGTAGYQETQYF	TGTGCCAGCAGCTTGGGGACGGCAGGGTACCAAGAGACCCAGTACTTC
once	TRBV6-4	TRBJ2-3	NA	CASSDSGGGGTDTQYF	TGTGCCAGCAGTGACTCAGGAGGGGGGGGCACAGATACGCAGTATTTT
NA	TRBV30	TRBJ2-5	TRBD2	CAWSVQLPGGAGKTQYF	TGTGCCTGGAGTGTACAACTTCCCGGGGGGGCCGGGAAGACCCAGTACTTC
NA	TRBV19	TRBJ2-2	NA	CASVQGFGTGELFF	TGTGCCAGCGTTCAGGGATTCGGCACCGGGGAGCTGTTTTTT
NA	TRBV27	TRBJ1-2	TRBD1	CASRDITGQGAYGYTF	TGTGCCAGCAGAGACATCACGGGACAGGGGGCCTATGGCTACACCTTC
NA	TRBV15	TRBJ1-1	NA	CATSREGRTEWGTEAFF	TGTGCCACCAGCAGAGAGGGCCGGACAGAGTGGGGGACTGAAGCTTTCTTT
NA	TRBV11-2	TRBJ2-7	NA	CASSLDPSSYEQYF	TGTGCCAGCAGCTTAGATCCCTCCAGCTACGAGCAGTACTTC
few	TRBV5-4	TRBJ2-1	NA	CASMPPRGSSYNEQFF	TGTGCCAGCATGCCTCCAAGGGGGAGCTCCTACAATGAGCAGTTCTTC
NA	TRBV27	TRBJ1-4	NA	CASSFPGHGEKLFF	TGTGCCAGCAGTTTCCCGGGACACGGCGAAAAACTGTTTTTT
NA	TRBV19	TRBJ1-5	TRBD1	CASSIATGVYQPQHF	TGTGCCAGTAGTATAGCGACAGGGGTGTATCAGCCCCAGCATTTT
few	TRBV5-1	TRBJ1-2	NA	CASSLTDTNYGYTF	TGCGCCAGCAGCTTAACCGACACTAACTATGGCTACACCTTC
few	TRBV7-2	TRBJ2-7	NA	CASSLGQEPYEQYF	TGTGCCAGCAGCTTAGGACAGGAGCCTTACGAGCAGTACTTC
NA	TRBV4-2	TRBJ2-2	TRBD2	CASSQDASGPGELFF	TGTGCCAGCAGCCAAGATGCTAGCGGGCCCGGGGAGCTGTTTTTT
NA	TRBV5-1	TRBJ1-6	NA	CASSLGTPSYNSPLHF	TGCGCCAGCAGCTTGGGCACACCTTCCTATAATTCACCCCTCCACTTT
once	TRBV2	TRBJ2-5	TRBD1	CASRTGSGETQYF	TGTGCCAGCAGGACAGGGTCGGGGGAGACCCAGTACTTC
NA	TRBV11-2	TRBJ2-5	NA	CASSRELPEETQYF	TGTGCCAGCAGCCGCGAATTACCGGAAGAGACCCAGTACTTC
NA	TRBV4-1	TRBJ1-4	TRBD1	CASSQDTWTGGEKLFF	TGCGCCAGCAGCCAAGACACCTGGACAGGGGGCGAAAAACTGTTTTTT
NA	TRBV9	TRBJ1-2	NA	CASSATGHNYGYTF	TGTGCCAGCAGCGCGACGGGACATAACTATGGCTACACCTTC
NA	TRBV29-1	TRBJ1-4	TRBD1	CSVSMLGTGNEKLFF	TGCAGCGTGTCAATGCTCGGGACAGGGAATGAAAAACTGTTTTTT
NA	TRBV28	TRBJ1-5	NA	CASSVFRGAGQPQHF	TGTGCCAGCAGTGTCTTTCGGGGGGCAGGCCAGCCCCAGCATTTT
NA	TRBV5-1	TRBJ1-2	TRBD1	CASSFETGERGYGYTF	TGCGCCAGCAGCTTCGAGACAGGGGAGAGGGGCTATGGCTACACCTTC
NA	TRBV9	TRBJ2-3	NA	CASNERLGTDTQYF	TGTGCCAGCAATGAGCGATTAGGCACAGATACGCAGTATTTT
NA	TRBV5-8	TRBJ2-1	TRBD2	CASSLALTVAGGLHNEQFF	TGTGCCAGCAGCTTGGCCTTGACGGTAGCGGGAGGGCTCCACAATGAGCAGTTCTTC
NA	TRBV5-1	TRBJ2-1	NA	CASSFQGEDNEQFF	TGCGCCAGCAGCTTTCAGGGTGAGGACAATGAGCAGTTCTTC
NA	TRBV29-1	TRBJ2-7	TRBD1	CSGTGGEPYEQYF	TGCAGCGGGACAGGGGGCGAGCCCTACGAGCAGTACTTC
NA	TRBV19	TRBJ2-1	NA	CASSIGYKQFF	TGTGCCAGTAGTATAGGGTACAAGCAGTTCTTC
NA	TRBV30	TRBJ2-1	NA	CAWRSDTSYNEQFF	TGTGCCTGGAGAAGTGACACCTCCTACAATGAGCAGTTCTTC
NA	TRBV28	TRBJ2-5	NA	CASSLGATLETQYF	TGTGCCAGCAGTTTAGGGGCCACGCTGGAGACCCAGTACTTC
few	TRBV2	TRBJ2-3	NA	CASSVTGYTDTQYF	TGTGCCAGCAGTGTAACGGGATACACAGATACGCAGTATTTT
NA	TRBV29-1	TRBJ2-2	NA	CSVKTQGWNTGELFF	TGCAGCGTTAAAACGCAGGGGTGGAACACCGGGGAGCTGTTTTTT
few	TRBV9	TRBJ2-1	NA	CASSQREGEGYNEQFF	TGTGCCAGCAGCCAACGTGAGGGGGAGGGCTACAATGAGCAGTTCTTC
few	TRBV7-9	TRBJ2-4	TRBD1	CASSSRGRRYF	TGTGCCAGCAGCTCCAGGGGGCGTAGGTACTTC
NA	TRBV6-5	TRBJ2-4	NA	CASRAAPKNIQYF	TGTGCCAGCAGGGCCGCCCCCAAAAACATTCAGTACTTC
NA	TRBV5-1	TRBJ2-3	TRBD2	CASSLWASSGGDTQYF	TGCGCCAGCAGCTTGTGGGCCTCTAGCGGGGGGGATACGCAGTATTTT
once	TRBV6-5	TRBJ2-7	NA	CASSYRVPYEQYF	TGTGCCAGCAGTTACCGGGTTCCCTACGAGCAGTACTTC
few	TRBV20-1	TRBJ2-7	NA	CSASPVREQYF	TGCAGTGCTAGTCCGGTGAGGGAGCAGTACTTC
NA	TRBV14	TRBJ2-5	NA	CASPGYTGSKTQYF	TGTGCCAGCCCTGGATATACAGGGAGCAAGACCCAGTACTTC
few	TRBV9	TRBJ2-3	TRBD2	CASSLGSGGAGDTQYF	TGTGCCAGCAGCCTAGGAAGCGGGGGGGCTGGAGATACGCAGTATTTT
NA	TRBV30	TRBJ2-1	NA	CAWTGAGNEQFF	TGTGCCTGGACAGGGGCCGGCAATGAGCAGTTCTTC
NA	TRBV6-5	TRBJ1-2	TRBD1	CASRLTGAYGYTF	TGTGCCAGCAGACTAACAGGGGCCTATGGCTACACCTTC
NA	TRBV6-1	TRBJ2-5	TRBD2	CASSVLAGGPWETQYF	TGTGCCAGCAGTGTATTGGCGGGGGGGCCGTGGGAGACCCAGTACTTC
NA	TRBV2	TRBJ2-1	TRBD2	CASSGTSGDEQFF	TGTGCCAGCAGTGGGACTAGCGGGGATGAGCAGTTCTTC
NA	TRBV9	TRBJ2-5	NA	CASSEGGGLGTQYF	TGTGCCAGCAGCGAGGGGGGGGGACTCGGGACCCAGTACTTC
NA	TRBV5-1	TRBJ2-1	TRBD1	CASSFGQGGEQFF	TGCGCCAGCAGCTTTGGACAGGGTGGGGAGCAGTTCTTC
NA	TRBV5-1	TRBJ2-1	NA	CASSLVAGIGYNEQFF	TGCGCCAGCAGCTTGGTTGCGGGGATAGGGTACAATGAGCAGTTCTTC
NA	TRBV5-4	TRBJ2-3	NA	CASSYQGIDTQYF	TGTGCCAGCAGTTATCAGGGAATAGATACGCAGTATTTT